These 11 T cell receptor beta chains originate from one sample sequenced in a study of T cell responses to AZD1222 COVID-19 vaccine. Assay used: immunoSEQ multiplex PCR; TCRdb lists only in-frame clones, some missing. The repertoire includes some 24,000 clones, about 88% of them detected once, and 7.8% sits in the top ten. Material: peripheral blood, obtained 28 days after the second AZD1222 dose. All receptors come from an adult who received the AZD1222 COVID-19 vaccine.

The CDR3 is CASSQEGRGPQETQYF. CDR3 in DNA: TGTGCCAGCAGCCAAGAGGGACGGGGGCCCCAAGAGACCCAGTACTTC. V gene TRBV3-1 (or the pseudogene TRBV3-2) combines with J gene TRBJ2-5, with D possibly being TRBD1 or TRBD2 (6 bases each). Trimming cost V 0 bases and J 1 base, with 12 bases left between them. Germline CDR1 reads LGHDT; CDR2 reads YNNKEL (reference sequence). The CDR3 contains 16 residues.

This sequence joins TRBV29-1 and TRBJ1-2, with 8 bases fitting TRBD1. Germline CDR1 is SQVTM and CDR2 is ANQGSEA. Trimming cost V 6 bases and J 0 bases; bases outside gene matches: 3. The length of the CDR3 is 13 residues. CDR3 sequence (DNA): TGCAGCGTGTTACAGGGGGCTAACTATGGCTACACCTTC. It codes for CSVLQGANYGYTF.

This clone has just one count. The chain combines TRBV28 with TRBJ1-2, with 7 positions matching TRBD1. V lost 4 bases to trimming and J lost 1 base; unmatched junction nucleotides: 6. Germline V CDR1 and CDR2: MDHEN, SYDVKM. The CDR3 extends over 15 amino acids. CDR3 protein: CASSSGQVRNYGYTF. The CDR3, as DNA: TGTGCCAGCAGTTCCGGACAGGTCCGTAACTATGGCTACACCTTC.

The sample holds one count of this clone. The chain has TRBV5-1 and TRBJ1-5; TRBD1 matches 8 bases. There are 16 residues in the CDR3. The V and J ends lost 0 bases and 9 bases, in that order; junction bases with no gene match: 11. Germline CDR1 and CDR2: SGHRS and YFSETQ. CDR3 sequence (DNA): TGCGCCAGCAGCTTGGTGGCAGGGGGCCCCAGCGGGCCCCAGCATTTT. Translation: CASSLVAGGPSGPQHF. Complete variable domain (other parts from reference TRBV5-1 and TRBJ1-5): KAGVTQTPRYLIKTRGQQVTLSCSPISGHRSVSWYQQTPGQGLQFLFEYFSETQRNKGNFPGRFSGRQFSNSRSEMNVSTLELGDSALYLCASSLVAGGPSGPQHFGDGTRLSIL.

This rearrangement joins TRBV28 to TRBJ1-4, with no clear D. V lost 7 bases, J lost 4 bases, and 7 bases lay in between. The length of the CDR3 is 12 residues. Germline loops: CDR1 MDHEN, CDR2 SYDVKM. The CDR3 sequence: CASTALNEKLFF. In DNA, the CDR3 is TGTGCCAGCACGGCGCTTAATGAAAAACTGTTTTTT.

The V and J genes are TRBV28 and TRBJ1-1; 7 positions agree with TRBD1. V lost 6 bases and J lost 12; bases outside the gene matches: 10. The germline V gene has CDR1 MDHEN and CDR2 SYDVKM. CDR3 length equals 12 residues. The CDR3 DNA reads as TGTGCCAGCAGCCTAAGACAGGGTCGATCTTTCTTT. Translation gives CASSLRQGRSFF.

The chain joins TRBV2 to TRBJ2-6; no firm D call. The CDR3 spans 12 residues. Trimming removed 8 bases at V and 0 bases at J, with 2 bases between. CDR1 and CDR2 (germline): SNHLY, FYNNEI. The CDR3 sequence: CASHSGANVLTF. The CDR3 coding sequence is TGTGCCAGCCACTCTGGGGCCAACGTCCTGACTTTC.

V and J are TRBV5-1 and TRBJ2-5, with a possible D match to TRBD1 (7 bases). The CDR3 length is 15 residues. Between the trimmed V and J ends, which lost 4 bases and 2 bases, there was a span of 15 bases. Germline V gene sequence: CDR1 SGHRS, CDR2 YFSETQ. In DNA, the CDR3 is TGCGCCAGCAGCCCCCAACAGGGGACTCAAGAGACCCAGTACTTC. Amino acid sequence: CASSPQQGTQETQYF. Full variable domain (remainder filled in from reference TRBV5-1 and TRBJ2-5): KAGVTQTPRYLIKTRGQQVTLSCSPISGHRSVSWYQQTPGQGLQFLFEYFSETQRNKGNFPGRFSGRQFSNSRSEMNVSTLELGDSALYLCASSPQQGTQETQYFGPGTRLLVL.

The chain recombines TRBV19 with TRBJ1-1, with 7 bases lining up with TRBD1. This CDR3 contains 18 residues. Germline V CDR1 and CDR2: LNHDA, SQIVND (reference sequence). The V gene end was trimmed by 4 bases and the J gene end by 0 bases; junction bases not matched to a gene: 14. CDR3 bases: TGTGCCAGTAGTAGGGGGGGACAGTATGATAAAATGAACACTGAAGCTTTCTTT. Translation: CASSRGGQYDKMNTEAFF.

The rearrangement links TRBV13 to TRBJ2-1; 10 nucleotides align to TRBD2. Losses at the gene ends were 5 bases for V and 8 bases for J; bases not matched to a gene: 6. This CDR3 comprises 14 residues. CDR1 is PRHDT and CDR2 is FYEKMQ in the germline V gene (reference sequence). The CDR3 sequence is CASSLQREGDEQFF. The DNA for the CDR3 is TGTGCCAGCAGCCTCCAGCGGGAGGGAGATGAGCAGTTCTTC.

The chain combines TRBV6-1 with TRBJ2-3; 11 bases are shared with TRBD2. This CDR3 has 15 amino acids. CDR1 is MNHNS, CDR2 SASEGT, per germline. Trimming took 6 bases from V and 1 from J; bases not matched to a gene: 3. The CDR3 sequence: CASSATSGGTDTQYF. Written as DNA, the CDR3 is TGTGCCAGCAGCGCGACTAGCGGGGGCACAGATACGCAGTATTTT.